This T cell receptor (beta chain) was retrieved from a study of long-term antiretroviral therapy in people with HIV. Study findings and constraints: Clones showing expansion before ART dominated the repertoire at all time points.

Between the trimmed V and J ends, which lost 4 bases and 6 bases, there was a span of 22 bases. This CDR3 spans 17 amino acids. Looked up from germline, CDR1 is SGDLS and CDR2 is YYNGEE. Donors each had at least one pre-ART PBMC sample and at least two post-ART ones. On this clone itself: Its antigen is undetermined.

At the survey level, the v3.0 immunoSEQ assay was run. The repertoire was sequenced with immunoSEQ multiplex PCR; TCRdb's copy has only in-frame clones and lacks some. The profile shows fewer than 35,000 clones, around 85% of them singletons. The sequenced sample was unsorted PBMCs, obtained approximately 3.5 years after starting antiretroviral therapy. The origin of this receptor is a man in his late teens or twenties with HIV. The V and J genes are TRBV9 and TRBJ2-2; the D gene is possibly TRBD2 (5 bases). The CDR3 DNA reads TGTGCCAGCAGCCCCCGAGGGTTTGGGCCAAGAGCCGGGGAGCTGTTTTTT. Translated, it gives CASSPRGFGPRAGELFF.